The 14 T cell receptor beta chains listed next were all sequenced from one sample in a study of T cell changes during pregnancy in multiple sclerosis. Profiling relied on immunoSEQ multiplex PCR, and the TCRdb table lists in-frame clones only, not all of them. The table records roughly 40,000 clones, nearly 90% of them present only once. The specimen was CD8+ T cells from peripheral blood mononuclear cells, collected in the first trimester of pregnancy. Receptors were obtained from a female donor with multiple sclerosis, enrolled in a pregnancy study.

V is TRBV9 and J is TRBJ2-7; 8 bases match TRBD2. Germline CDR1 and CDR2: SGDLS and YYNGEE. The V segment lost 5 bases and the J segment 5 bases; nucleotides outside the gene matches: 9. The CDR3 loop spans 14 amino acids. The chain's CDR3 is CASSPQRGRDEQYF. The CDR3, as DNA: TGTGCCAGCAGTCCCCAGCGGGGGCGCGACGAGCAGTACTTC. The complete variable domain, with remaining parts taken from reference TRBV9 and TRBJ2-7, reads DSGVTQTPKHLITATGQRVTLRCSPRSGDLSVYWYQQSLDQGLQFLIQYYNGEERAKGNILERFSAQQFPDLHSELNLSSLELGDSALYFCASSPQRGRDEQYFGPGTRLTVT.

The chain couples TRBV19 to TRBJ2-3; maybe TRBD2 (7 bases). Trimming left V 6 bases short and J 4 bases short, with 20 bases between. CDR3 length: 16 amino acids. Germline CDR1 is LNHDA and CDR2 is SQIVND (reference sequence). CDR3 coding DNA: TGTGCCAGTAGACCAGGGAGGGGGGGAAGGGCAGATACGCAGTATTTT. Protein product: CASRPGRGGRADTQYF.

This rearrangement joins TRBV6-4 to TRBJ2-1, with a tentative D call TRBD1 (5 bases). V was cut by 3 bases and J by 6 bases, with 9 bases left in between. The CDR3 is 13 amino acids. The germline V gene has CDR1 MRHNA and CDR2 SNTAGT. The CDR3 reads CASSEGERNEQFF. For the CDR3, the DNA is TGTGCCAGCAGTGAAGGGGAACGCAATGAGCAGTTCTTC.

This rearrangement joins TRBV6-5 to TRBJ2-7; 7 nucleotides align to TRBD1. Germline values: CDR1 MNHEY, CDR2 SVGAGI. Losses at the gene ends were 5 bases for V and 0 bases for J; bases not matched to a gene: 7. This CDR3 region has 15 residues. The CDR3 DNA reads TGTGCCAGCAGTCGTCAGGGGGTCCACTCCTACGAGCAGTACTTC. This encodes CASSRQGVHSYEQYF.

V and J are TRBV7-9 and TRBJ2-5, with 7 bases fitting TRBD1. CDR1 and CDR2 (germline): SEHNR, FQNEAQ (reference sequence). The length of the CDR3 is 13 residues. Trimming took 6 bases from V and 2 from J; bases not matched to a gene: 3. CDR3 coding DNA: TGTGCCAGCAGGGCGACAGGGCAAGAGACCCAGTACTTC. Its translation is CASRATGQETQYF.

This clone was observed once. This chain links TRBV30 with TRBJ1-1, with 9 bases lining up with TRBD1. Germline V gives CDR1 GTSNPN, CDR2 SVGIG (reference sequence). The CDR3 runs 16 residues. The ends lost 3 bases at V and 6 bases at J; junction bases unmatched: 14. CDR3 bases: TGTGCCTGGAGCTACGGGACAGGGAGGAATGGGGCTGAAGCTTTCTTT. Amino acid sequence: CAWSYGTGRNGAEAFF.

This clone was observed a single time. The chain combines TRBV12-5 with TRBJ1-4; the match to TRBD1 covers 7 bases. The CDR3 has 18 amino acids. The V gene end was trimmed by 3 bases and the J gene end by 5 bases; junction bases not matched to a gene: 15. Germline lookup yields CDR1 LGHNT and CDR2 FRNRAP. CDR3 amino acids: CASGFGTEDRASNEKLFF. CDR3 sequence (DNA): TGTGCTAGTGGTTTCGGGACAGAGGACAGAGCTTCCAATGAAAAACTGTTTTTT.

The chain couples TRBV9 to TRBJ2-7; D is perhaps TRBD2 (6 bases). The V end was cut by 3 bases, the J end by 0 bases, with 19 bases between. The CDR3 length is 17 residues. Germline values: CDR1 SGDLS, CDR2 YYNGEE. The CDR3 DNA reads TGTGCCAGCAGCGGGGGGGAGACCGTAGTCGGCTCCTACGAGCAGTACTTC. Translation gives CASSGGETVVGSYEQYF.

The rearrangement joins TRBV6-5 to TRBJ2-3; the match to TRBD2 covers 10 bases. This CDR3 has 16 amino acids. Looked up from germline, CDR1 is MNHEY and CDR2 is SVGAGI. Losses at the gene ends were 4 bases for V and 4 bases for J; bases not matched to a gene: 8. The CDR3, as DNA: TGTGCCAGCAGTTTAAGCCCAGCGGGGGGGCCAGATACGCAGTATTTT. Translated, it gives CASSLSPAGGPDTQYF.

In this sample, this clone turned up a few times. The V and J genes are TRBV5-6 and TRBJ1-1; 9 bases match TRBD1. The CDR3 length is 13 residues. Germline-derived CDR1 and CDR2 are SGHDT and YYEEEE. The trim removed 3 bases at V and 5 bases at J, leaving 2 bases unmatched. In nucleotides, the CDR3 is TGTGCCAGCAGCTACGGACAGGGGACTGAAGCTTTCTTT. This encodes CASSYGQGTEAFF.

The table lists this clone with a count of one. J is TRBJ1-1 and V is TRBV12-5, with D unclear. Trimming pared 2 bases from V and 4 bases from J, leaving 8 bases between. This CDR3 contains 13 residues. Germline lookup yields CDR1 LGHNT and CDR2 FRNRAP. As DNA, the CDR3 is TGTGCTAGTGGTTTGAGAGATGGCACTGAAGCTTTCTTT. It codes for CASGLRDGTEAFF.

The chain employs TRBV5-1 and TRBJ2-7; 10 nucleotides match TRBD1. Trimming took 6 bases from V and 6 from J; bases not matched to a gene: 6. CDR3 size: 13 residues. Per the germline V gene, CDR1 is SGHRS and CDR2 is YFSETQ. CDR3 protein: CASMRQGAREQYF. For the CDR3, the DNA is TGCGCCAGCATGCGACAGGGGGCTCGCGAGCAGTACTTC. The full variable domain, its missing parts supplied by reference TRBV5-1 and TRBJ2-7, is KAGVTQTPRYLIKTRGQQVTLSCSPISGHRSVSWYQQTPGQGLQFLFEYFSETQRNKGNFPGRFSGRQFSNSRSEMNVSTLELGDSALYLCASMRQGAREQYFGPGTRLTVT.

The chain recombines TRBV7-9 with TRBJ1-4; D is undetermined. The CDR3 runs to 15 residues. V lost 3 bases and J lost 7, with 15 bases in between. Per the germline V gene, CDR1 is SEHNR and CDR2 is FQNEAQ (reference sequence). CDR3 sequence (DNA): TGTGCCAGCAGCTTCAAGGAGTACGGAAGTGAAAAACTGTTTTTT. Its translation is CASSFKEYGSEKLFF.

V gene TRBV19 combines with J gene TRBJ1-1; D gene ambiguous. V lost 4 bases and J lost 0, with 6 bases in between. The CDR3 totals 13 residues. Germline V lookup: CDR1 LNHDA, CDR2 SQIVND (reference sequence). The CDR3 DNA reads as TGTGCCAGTAGTACAGGAATGAACACTGAAGCTTTCTTT. Its translation: CASSTGMNTEAFF.